This TCR beta chain was documented in a study of OX40 agonist ivuxolimab in advanced cancers. About the study: Patients received ivuxolimab, an intravenous treatment, every 2 weeks at 0.01 to 10 mg/kg.

The CDR3 contains 12 residues. Between the trimmed V and J ends, which lost 6 bases and 8 bases, there was a span of 11 bases. Per the germline V gene, CDR1 is SGHAT and CDR2 is FQNNGV. The repertoire was sequenced with immunoSEQ multiplex PCR; TCRdb's copy has only in-frame clones and lacks some. The repertoire holds tens of thousands of clones, with 90% as singletons. The material sequenced was CD4+ or CD8+ T cells sorted from blood, taken in a trial of the OX40 agonist ivuxolimab. The chain has TRBV11-2 and TRBJ2-1; D ambiguous. This clonotype was obtained from an adult with an advanced solid tumor such as melanoma, head and neck, liver or kidney cancer. In nucleotides, the CDR3 is TGTGCCAGCAGAGAGAATATGGATGAGCAGTTCTTC. Translation: CASRENMDEQFF.